Below, 27 T cell receptor beta chains from the same sample are listed, as sequenced in a study of shared clonotypes between healthy human individuals. Method: immunoSEQ multiplex PCR; TCRdb's copy keeps in-frame clones and lacks some. The sample gives around 2,000,000 clones, about 95% of which show up once; about 1.1% is in the top ten. Naivety among CD8 cells was defined by CD45RO negativity and positive CCR7 selection, thereby excluding terminally differentiated effector memory CD45RA+ cells. The sequencing sample was made of naive CD8+ T cells sorted from blood. The receptors stem from a man between 18 and 35 years old in good health.

The V call is TRBV9, the J call TRBJ2-5; maybe TRBD1 (5 bases). This CDR3 spans 16 amino acids. CDR1 SGDLS and CDR2 YYNGEE come from the germline V gene. V was clipped by 4 bases and J by 4 bases, with 20 bases between them. The CDR3: CASSSTTDPQGETQYF. The CDR3 DNA is TGTGCCAGCAGCTCGACGACAGATCCCCAGGGAGAGACCCAGTACTTC.

The chain links TRBV5-4 to TRBJ1-1; D remains ambiguous. The CDR3 extends over 13 amino acids. V shed 8 bases and J shed 1 base, with 12 bases lying between them. Germline V gene sequence: CDR1 SGHNT, CDR2 YYREEE (reference sequence). The chain's CDR3 is CASSGRQNTEAFF. In nucleotides, the CDR3 is TGTGCCAGTAGCGGTCGGCAGAACACTGAAGCTTTCTTT.

The chain employs TRBV5-1 and TRBJ1-1, with TRBD1 matching 8 bases. Looked up from germline, CDR1 is SGHRS and CDR2 is YFSETQ. Trimming cost V 4 bases and J 4 bases; bases outside gene matches: 6. CDR3 length: 14 amino acids. CDR3 protein: CASSALDRGTEAFF. The DNA for the CDR3 is TGCGCCAGCAGCGCCCTCGACAGGGGCACTGAAGCTTTCTTT. The entire variable domain, with the rest obtained from reference TRBV5-1 and TRBJ1-1, is as follows: KAGVTQTPRYLIKTRGQQVTLSCSPISGHRSVSWYQQTPGQGLQFLFEYFSETQRNKGNFPGRFSGRQFSNSRSEMNVSTLELGDSALYLCASSALDRGTEAFFGQGTRLTVV.

This chain uses TRBV19 with TRBJ1-1; weak D call: TRBD1 (6 bases). The CDR3 contains 15 residues. The germline CDR1 and CDR2 sequences are LNHDA and SQIVND (reference sequence). The V end was cut by 1 base, the J end by 1 base, with 10 bases between. CDR3 bases: TGTGCCAGTAGTATAGCGACAGGAGCGAACACTGAAGCTTTCTTT. Translating gives CASSIATGANTEAFF.

The J gene is TRBJ2-1, the V gene TRBV30; 11 bases map to TRBD2. Trimming removed 1 base from V and 9 bases from J; junction bases left unmatched: 8. The CDR3 runs 15 residues. Germline values: CDR1 GTSNPN, CDR2 SVGIG (reference sequence). CDR3 loop: CAWSGLAGGWGEQFF. DNA for the CDR3: TGTGCCTGGAGTGGTCTAGCGGGAGGCTGGGGTGAGCAGTTCTTC.

This rearrangement joins TRBV28 to TRBJ1-1; D unresolved. The CDR3 extends over 12 amino acids. The germline V and J ends were trimmed by 5 bases and 0 bases, with 4 bases remaining between them. Germline CDR1 reads MDHEN; CDR2 reads SYDVKM. The CDR3 region is CASSHMNTEAFF. DNA of the CDR3: TGTGCCAGCAGTCACATGAACACTGAAGCTTTCTTT.

As concerns this clone: Within the sample, other DNA sequences also encode this same CDR3. The chain employs TRBV28 and TRBJ2-1; D is ambiguous. V lost 3 bases, J lost 3 bases, and 6 bases lay in between. The CDR3 is 13 amino acids. CDR1 and CDR2 from the germline V gene are MDHEN and SYDVKM. The CDR3 protein is CASSLSRYNEQFF. In nucleotides, the CDR3 is TGTGCCAGCAGTTTGTCGCGCTACAATGAGCAGTTCTTC. Combining the CDR3 with reference TRBV28 and TRBJ2-1 gives the whole variable domain DVKVTQSSRYLVKRTGEKVFLECVQDMDHENMFWYRQDPGLGLRLIYFSYDVKMKEKGDIPEGYSVSREKKERFSLILESASTNQTSMYLCASSLSRYNEQFFGPGTRLTVL.

J is TRBJ2-2 and V is TRBV28; TRBD1 might be the D (6 bases). Germline CDR1 is MDHEN and CDR2 is SYDVKM. The ends were cut back, 1 base at V and 3 bases at J, with 21 bases in the middle. This CDR3 comprises 19 residues. The CDR3 loop is CASSLLGQLWAGDTGELFF. Written as DNA, the CDR3 is TGTGCCAGCAGTTTATTGGGCCAGTTGTGGGCAGGGGACACCGGGGAGCTGTTTTTT.

The chain links TRBV18 to TRBJ1-2; D may be TRBD1 (6 bases). The germline V gene encodes CDR1 KGHSH and CDR2 LQKENI. This CDR3 contains 14 residues. Trimming cost V 3 bases and J 4 bases, with 12 bases left between them. CDR3 bases: TGTGCCAGCTCACCGACAGGAGAGGGCTATGGCTACACCTTC. This encodes CASSPTGEGYGYTF.

The V call is TRBV27, the J call TRBJ1-1; D gene ambiguous. Germline CDR1 reads MNHEY; CDR2 reads SMNVEV (reference sequence). The CDR3 totals 13 residues. Trimming shortened V by 9 bases and J by 4 bases, and 15 bases separated the two germline ends. The chain's CDR3 is CASYNRDSTEAFF. CDR3 nucleotides: TGTGCCAGTTACAACCGGGATAGCACTGAAGCTTTCTTT.

Of note for this clone: At the DNA level, this CDR3 is encoded by other sequences in the same sample as well. The chain is built from TRBV7-2 and TRBJ1-2, with 9 bases lining up with TRBD1. With 3 bases clipped from V and 8 bases from J, the junction kept 4 bases outside the gene matches. This CDR3 region has 13 residues. The germline gives CDR1 SGHTA, CDR2 FQGNSA. The CDR3 bases are TGTGCCAGCAGCTTGGGACAGGGTGACGGCTACACCTTC. This codes for CASSLGQGDGYTF.

The chain is built from TRBV6-1 and TRBJ1-2, with 7 bases that match TRBD1. CDR3 length: 12 amino acids. V lost 2 bases and J lost 8; bases outside the gene matches: 2. Looked up from germline, CDR1 is MNHNS and CDR2 is SASEGT. The CDR3 DNA follows: TGTGCCAGCAGTGAATACAGGGGAGGCTACACCTTC. Protein: CASSEYRGGYTF.

This chain uses TRBV30 with TRBJ2-1, with 11 positions matching TRBD2. After removal of 1 base from V and 8 bases from J, the junction contained 10 bases not matched to a gene. The CDR3 length is 16 residues. Germline V gene lookup returns CDR1 GTSNPN and CDR2 SVGIG (reference sequence). The CDR3 sequence: CAWSAGLAGPGDEQFF. CDR3 in DNA: TGTGCCTGGAGTGCCGGACTAGCGGGCCCTGGGGATGAGCAGTTCTTC.

This CDR3 is CASFREWTGVEKLFF. Here the CDR3 DNA reads TGCGCCAGCTTCAGAGAATGGACAGGGGTTGAAAAACTGTTTTTT. The rearrangement links TRBV10-2 to TRBJ1-4; 9 positions agree with TRBD1. V gave up 8 bases and J gave up 7 bases; unmatched junction bases: 11. This CDR3 comprises 15 residues. Germline values: CDR1 WSHSY, CDR2 SAAADI.

With respect to this clone: The sample holds other DNA sequences that translate to the same CDR3. The chain is built from TRBV5-4 and TRBJ1-1; D not certain. Trimming took off 4 bases at V and 5 bases at J, with 9 bases between the two ends. The CDR3 totals 12 residues. Per germline, CDR1 SGHNT and CDR2 YYREEE (reference sequence). CDR3 residues: CASSPSGTEAFF. In nucleotides, the CDR3 is TGTGCCAGCAGCCCCAGCGGGACTGAAGCTTTCTTT.

The chain joins TRBV4-2 to TRBJ2-5; 16 bases align to TRBD2. The length of the CDR3 is 16 residues. V lost 5 bases to trimming and J lost 5 bases; unmatched junction nucleotides: 5. From germline, CDR1 is LGHNA and CDR2 YNFKEQ. The CDR3 loop is CASSSPGLAGGETQYF. Here the CDR3 DNA reads TGTGCCAGCAGCTCTCCGGGACTAGCGGGGGGGGAGACCCAGTACTTC.

This sequence joins TRBV19 and TRBJ2-7; D perhaps matches TRBD2 (6 bases). The CDR3 is 14 amino acids. From germline, CDR1 is LNHDA and CDR2 SQIVND (reference sequence). Trimming cost V 5 bases and J 3 bases, with 14 bases left between them. The CDR3 loop reads CASSHPGLYYEQYF. The CDR3 coding sequence is TGTGCCAGTAGTCATCCGGGACTCTACTACGAGCAGTACTTC.

This chain links TRBV7-2 with TRBJ2-7; 12 bases line up with TRBD2. V lost 3 bases to trimming and J lost 0 bases; unmatched junction nucleotides: 6. Looked up from germline, CDR1 is SGHTA and CDR2 is FQGNSA. The CDR3 is made up of 17 amino acids. DNA for the CDR3: TGTGCCAGCAGCTTGGGACTAGCGGGCCAAAGCTCCTACGAGCAGTACTTC. Translating gives CASSLGLAGQSSYEQYF.

The chain combines TRBV7-9 with TRBJ1-2, with 9 bases that match TRBD1. This CDR3 has 13 residues. Trimming removed 5 bases from V and 7 bases from J; junction bases left unmatched: 5. CDR1 SEHNR and CDR2 FQNEAQ come from the germline V gene (reference sequence). CDR3 nucleotides: TGTGCCAGCAGCGACAGGGGGGCTGGTGGCTACACCTTC. Translating it yields CASSDRGAGGYTF. Using reference TRBV7-9 and TRBJ1-2 for the parts outside the CDR3, the full variable domain is DTGVSQNPRHKITKRGQNVTFRCDPISEHNRLYWYRQTLGQGPEFLTYFQNEAQLEKSRLLSDRFSAERPKGSFSTLEIQRTEQGDSAMYLCASSDRGAGGYTFGSGTRLTVV.

The V gene is TRBV4-1, the J gene TRBJ1-6; D not certain. Trimming removed 1 base from V and 7 bases from J, with 8 bases in between. Germline CDR1 is MGHRA and CDR2 is YSYEKL. The CDR3 length is 14 residues. CDR3 protein: CASSQVQDNSPLHF. In DNA form, the CDR3 reads TGCGCCAGCAGCCAAGTCCAGGACAATTCACCCCTCCACTTT.

The chain couples TRBV5-4 to TRBJ1-2; TRBD1 matches at 11 bases. The germline gives CDR1 SGHNT, CDR2 YYREEE (reference sequence). Unmatched junction bases numbered 3, after V lost 0 bases and J lost 8 bases. The CDR3 contains 14 residues. The CDR3 coding sequence is TGTGCCAGCAGCTTGGAGGACAGGGGGCAAGGCTACACCTTC. Amino acid sequence: CASSLEDRGQGYTF.

The chain recombines TRBV6-6 with TRBJ2-5; D is unresolved. The V gene's germline CDR1 is MNHNY and CDR2 SVGAGI (reference sequence). V was cut by 2 bases and J by 3 bases, with 10 bases left in between. The length of the CDR3 is 14 residues. DNA of the CDR3: TGTGCCAGCAGTTACGGTTCTTTAGAAGAGACCCAGTACTTC. It translates to CASSYGSLEETQYF.

The chain recombines TRBV27 with TRBJ1-6; D possibly corresponds to TRBD1 (6 bases). V was shortened by 10 bases and J by 4 bases, with 14 bases between the two germline ends. From germline, CDR1 is MNHEY and CDR2 SMNVEV (reference sequence). The length of the CDR3 is 14 residues. CDR3 DNA sequence: TGTGCCATTCATATAAGGGGGTATAATTCACCCCTCCACTTT. Protein product: CAIHIRGYNSPLHF.

This sequence joins TRBV9 and TRBJ1-4; TRBD1 matches 11 bases. Trimming removed 3 bases from V and 3 bases from J; junction bases left unmatched: 4. The CDR3 runs to 16 residues. Germline lookup yields CDR1 SGDLS and CDR2 YYNGEE. CDR3 amino acids: CASSGTGGLANEKLFF. CDR3 nucleotide sequence: TGTGCCAGCAGCGGGACAGGGGGCTTAGCTAATGAAAAACTGTTTTTT. Filled out from reference TRBV9 and TRBJ1-4, the complete variable domain reads DSGVTQTPKHLITATGQRVTLRCSPRSGDLSVYWYQQSLDQGLQFLIQYYNGEERAKGNILERFSAQQFPDLHSELNLSSLELGDSALYFCASSGTGGLANEKLFFGSGTQLSVL.

This clone has a single count. V usage is TRBV5-6 and J usage is TRBJ2-7, with 14 nucleotides matching TRBD2. The CDR3 spans 18 residues. J lost 5 bases, V lost 0 bases, and 10 bases had no gene match. The germline gives CDR1 SGHDT, CDR2 YYEEEE. DNA for the CDR3: TGTGCCAGCAGCTTGGCCTGGACTAGCGGGGGGACCCGTGACGAGCAGTACTTC. It codes for CASSLAWTSGGTRDEQYF.

V usage is TRBV7-6 and J usage is TRBJ2-7; 9 bases are a match to TRBD2. Germline CDR1 is SGHVS and CDR2 is FNYEAQ. The ends lost 5 bases at V and 3 bases at J; junction bases unmatched: 5. This CDR3 is built from 14 residues. The CDR3 protein is CASSPAGGHYEQYF. CDR3 in DNA: TGTGCCAGCAGCCCCGCGGGGGGGCACTACGAGCAGTACTTC. Full variable domain (remainder filled in from reference TRBV7-6 and TRBJ2-7): GAGVSQSPRYKVTKRGQDVALRCDPISGHVSLYWYRQALGQGPEFLTYFNYEAQQDKSGLPNDRFSAERPEGSISTLTIQRTEQRDSAMYRCASSPAGGHYEQYFGPGTRLTVT.

The rearrangement uses TRBV7-2 and TRBJ1-1; D unclear. CDR1 is SGHTA and CDR2 is FQGNSA in the germline V gene. This CDR3 region has 14 residues. Trimming removed 5 bases from V and 6 bases from J, with 16 bases in between. This CDR3 is CASSLDPGIPEAFF. The CDR3 region has the DNA TGTGCCAGCAGCCTCGACCCAGGTATACCTGAAGCTTTCTTT.